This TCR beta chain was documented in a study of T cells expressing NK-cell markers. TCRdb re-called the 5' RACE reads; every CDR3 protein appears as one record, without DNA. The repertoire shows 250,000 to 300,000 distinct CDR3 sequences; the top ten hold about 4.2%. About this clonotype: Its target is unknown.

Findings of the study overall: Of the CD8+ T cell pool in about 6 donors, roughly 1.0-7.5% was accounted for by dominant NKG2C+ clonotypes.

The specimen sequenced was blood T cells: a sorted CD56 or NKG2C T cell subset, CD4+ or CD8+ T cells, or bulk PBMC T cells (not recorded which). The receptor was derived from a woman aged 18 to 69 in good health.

The CDR3 is CASSLGALFYTGELFF. The rearrangement uses TRBV7-6 and TRBJ2-2; the D call from TCRdb, TRBD2, cannot be confirmed without DNA. CDR1 is SGHVS and CDR2 is FNYEAQ in the germline V gene. CDR3 size: 16 residues.